This TCR beta chain was sequenced in a study of early stage breast cancer tumors. At the level of the study: The ER+/PR+/HER2- tumors included roughly 8 ductal and a handful of lobular carcinomas. Study-wide points: Compared with adjacent normal breast, tumors showed around 2.7-fold denser, more clonal T cells. Commonly generated sequences made up most enriched TCRB sequences shared between patients.

In the case of this clone: What it binds is not known.

Each sample had two DNA replicates, around 0.45 ug blood or roughly 1.4 ug tissue. Measured with immunoSEQ multiplex PCR; TCRdb has only the in-frame clones, and not every one. The sample lists about 72,000 clones; around 85% were seen once. Germline CDR1 and CDR2: SGHKS and YYEKEE (reference sequence). This CDR3 is built from 14 residues. Trimming removed 4 bases from V and 5 bases from J, with 16 bases in between. The sequenced sample was blood. This clonotype was sampled from a person aged 55-75 years with breast cancer. The gene calls are TRBV5-5 and TRBJ2-7; D remains unclear. The CDR3 nucleotides are TGTGCCAGCAGCCTAAGACATCCAGGCCACGAGCAGTACTTC. This translates into CASSLRHPGHEQYF.